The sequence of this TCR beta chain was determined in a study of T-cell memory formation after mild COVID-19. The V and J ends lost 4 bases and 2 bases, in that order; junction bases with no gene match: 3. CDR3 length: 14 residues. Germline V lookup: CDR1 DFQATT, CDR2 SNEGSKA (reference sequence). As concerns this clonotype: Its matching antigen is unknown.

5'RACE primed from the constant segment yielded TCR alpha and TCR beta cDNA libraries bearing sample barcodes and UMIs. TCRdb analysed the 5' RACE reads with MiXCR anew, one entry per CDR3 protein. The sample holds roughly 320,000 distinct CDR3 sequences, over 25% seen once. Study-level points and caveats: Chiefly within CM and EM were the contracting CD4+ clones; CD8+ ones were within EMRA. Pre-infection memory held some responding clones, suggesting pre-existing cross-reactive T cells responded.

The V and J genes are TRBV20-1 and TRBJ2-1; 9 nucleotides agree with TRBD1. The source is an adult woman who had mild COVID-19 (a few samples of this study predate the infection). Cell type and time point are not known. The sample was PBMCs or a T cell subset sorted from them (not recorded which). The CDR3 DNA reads TGCAGTGCTAACGACAGGGGGGCCTACAATGAGCAGTTCTTC. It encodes CSANDRGAYNEQFF.